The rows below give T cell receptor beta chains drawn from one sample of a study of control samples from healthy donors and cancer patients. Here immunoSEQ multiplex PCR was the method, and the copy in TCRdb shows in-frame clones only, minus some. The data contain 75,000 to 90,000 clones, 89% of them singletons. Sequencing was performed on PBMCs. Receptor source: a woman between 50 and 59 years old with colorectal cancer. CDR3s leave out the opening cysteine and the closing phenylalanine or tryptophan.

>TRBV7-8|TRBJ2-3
ASSSRGAGTDTQY
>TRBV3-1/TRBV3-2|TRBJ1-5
ASSLTVGGSQPQH
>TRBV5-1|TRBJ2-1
ASSLAAGGNNEQF
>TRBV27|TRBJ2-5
ASSPRTDGRETQY
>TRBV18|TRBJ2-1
ASSPPTGTYNEQF
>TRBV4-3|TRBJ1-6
ASSQGATQVDYSPLH
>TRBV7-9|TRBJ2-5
ASNWGEETQY
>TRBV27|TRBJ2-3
ASSLTYLTDTQY
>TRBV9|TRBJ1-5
ASIRGGLVGNQPQH
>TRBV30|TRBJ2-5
AWSIAAETQY
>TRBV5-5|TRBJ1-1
ASSQGQGVSEAF
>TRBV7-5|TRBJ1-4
AGQRTNATNEKLF
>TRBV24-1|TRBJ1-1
ATSEGSMNTEAF
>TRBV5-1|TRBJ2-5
ASSPYRVQETQY
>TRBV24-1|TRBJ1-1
ATDDREHMNTEAF
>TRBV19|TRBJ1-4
ASSLGVNEKLF
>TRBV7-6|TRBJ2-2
ASSLYSTTGELF
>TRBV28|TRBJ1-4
AGRRTDVDEKLF
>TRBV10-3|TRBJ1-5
AISESGDHGNQPQH
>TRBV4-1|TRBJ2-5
ASSLGTGVTETQY
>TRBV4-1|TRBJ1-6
ASSPADYGASPLH
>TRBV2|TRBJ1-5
ASSAQGAVQPQH
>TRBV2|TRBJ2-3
ASSEGTDTQY
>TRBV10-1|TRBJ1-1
ASRGQLNTEAF
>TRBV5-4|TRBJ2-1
ASSFQGGSYNEQF
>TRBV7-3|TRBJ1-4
ASSLKGTANEKLF
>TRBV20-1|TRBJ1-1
SAQRGAEAF
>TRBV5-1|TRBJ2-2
ASSLGDDNTGELF